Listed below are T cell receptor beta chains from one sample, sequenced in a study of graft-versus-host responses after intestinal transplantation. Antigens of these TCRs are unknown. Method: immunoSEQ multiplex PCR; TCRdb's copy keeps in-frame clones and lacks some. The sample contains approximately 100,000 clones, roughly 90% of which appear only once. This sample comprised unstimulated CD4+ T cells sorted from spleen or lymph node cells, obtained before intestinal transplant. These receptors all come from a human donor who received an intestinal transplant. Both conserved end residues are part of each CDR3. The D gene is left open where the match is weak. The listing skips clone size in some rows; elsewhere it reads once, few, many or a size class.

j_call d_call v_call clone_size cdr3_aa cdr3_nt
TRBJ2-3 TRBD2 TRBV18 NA CASSPLAGARTDTQYF TGTGCCAGCTCACCACTAGCGGGGGCCAGGACAGATACGCAGTATTTT
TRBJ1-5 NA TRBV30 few CAWSRGVEQPQHF TGTGCCTGGAGTCGGGGGGTCGAACAGCCCCAGCATTTT
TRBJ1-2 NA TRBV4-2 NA CASSQFGQSSNYGYTF TGTGCCAGCAGCCAATTCGGACAGTCCTCTAACTATGGCTACACCTTC
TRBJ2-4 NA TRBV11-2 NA CASSLDPAGVIQYF TGTGCCAGCAGCTTAGATCCAGCAGGGGTCATTCAGTACTTC
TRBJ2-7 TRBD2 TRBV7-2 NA CASSLVSSGPFYEQYF TGTGCCAGCAGCTTAGTCTCTAGCGGGCCCTTCTACGAGCAGTACTTC
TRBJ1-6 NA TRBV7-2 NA CASSISGGAGLGSPLHF TGTGCCAGCAGCATCAGTGGGGGGGCAGGCCTGGGTTCACCCCTCCACTTT
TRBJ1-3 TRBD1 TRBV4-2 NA CASSQDQGGGSGNTIYF TGTGCCAGCAGCCAAGATCAGGGGGGCGGATCTGGAAACACCATATATTTT
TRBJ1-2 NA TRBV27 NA CASSFNGETYGYTF TGTGCCAGCAGTTTCAACGGGGAGACCTATGGCTACACCTTC
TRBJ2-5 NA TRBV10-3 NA CAISEAAGKIQETQYF TGTGCCATCAGTGAGGCGGCAGGGAAGATTCAAGAGACCCAGTACTTC
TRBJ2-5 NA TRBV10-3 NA CAISELSLTGAETQYF TGTGCCATCAGTGAGTTGTCACTTACCGGCGCGGAGACCCAGTACTTC
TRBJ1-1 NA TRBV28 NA CASRSAGVAEAFF TGTGCCAGCCGTTCTGCTGGGGTCGCTGAAGCTTTCTTT
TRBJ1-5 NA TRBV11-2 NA CASSLEAGQPQHF TGTGCCAGCAGCTTAGAGGCCGGTCAGCCCCAGCATTTT
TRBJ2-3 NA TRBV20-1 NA CSALRGMAQYF TGCAGTGCCCTAAGGGGGATGGCGCAGTATTTT
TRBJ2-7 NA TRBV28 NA CASNGGSYYEQYF TGTGCCAGCAACGGGGGTTCTTATTACGAGCAGTACTTC
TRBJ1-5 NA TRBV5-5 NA CASSLVWLPGVATFNQPQHF TGTGCCAGCAGCTTGGTATGGCTCCCGGGGGTCGCTACCTTCAATCAGCCCCAGCATTTT
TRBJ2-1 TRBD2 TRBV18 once CASSRGTSGRSEQFF TGTGCCAGCTCACGCGGGACTAGCGGGAGGTCTGAGCAGTTCTTC
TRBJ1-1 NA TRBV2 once CASSGGWTEAFF TGTGCCAGCAGTGGCGGGTGGACTGAAGCTTTCTTT
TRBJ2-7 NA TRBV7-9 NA CASSQGVRHEQYF TGTGCCAGCAGCCAGGGAGTGAGGCACGAGCAGTACTTC
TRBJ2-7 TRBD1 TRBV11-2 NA CASRGTGGPYEQYF TGTGCCAGCAGGGGGACAGGGGGCCCCTACGAGCAGTACTTC
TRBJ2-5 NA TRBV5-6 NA CASSLAPGRKAQYF TGTGCCAGCAGCTTGGCCCCTGGAAGGAAGGCCCAGTACTTC
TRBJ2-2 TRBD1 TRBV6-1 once CASSQDGGQGGAGELFF TGTGCCAGCAGTCAAGACGGCGGACAGGGTGGTGCCGGGGAGCTGTTTTTT
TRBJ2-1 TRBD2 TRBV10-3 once CAISGGTSGRAPYNEQFF TGTGCCATCAGTGGGGGGACTAGCGGGAGGGCTCCCTACAATGAGCAGTTCTTC
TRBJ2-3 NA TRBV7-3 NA CASSLLRRGTVTDTQYF TGTGCCAGCAGCTTATTGAGGAGGGGGACAGTCACAGATACGCAGTATTTT
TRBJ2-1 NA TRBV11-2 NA CASSLGPGSYNEQFF TGTGCCAGCAGCTTGGGTCCGGGCTCCTACAATGAGCAGTTCTTC
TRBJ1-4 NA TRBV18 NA CASSPGATTNEKLFF TGTGCCAGCTCACCTGGGGCAACAACTAATGAAAAACTGTTTTTT
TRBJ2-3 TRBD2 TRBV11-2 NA CASSFSSGGTTDTQYF TGTGCCAGCAGCTTTAGTAGCGGGGGAACCACAGATACGCAGTATTTT
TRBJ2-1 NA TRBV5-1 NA CASSLAGASGIF TGCGCCAGCAGCTTGGCCGGCGCCAGTGGGATCTTC
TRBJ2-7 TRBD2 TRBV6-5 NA CASSYSLGGSYYEQYF TGTGCCAGCAGTTACTCGTTGGGCGGGAGTTACTACGAGCAGTACTTC
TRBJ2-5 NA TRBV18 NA CASSPPSQTETQYF TGTGCCAGCTCACCACCATCACAAACAGAGACCCAGTACTTC
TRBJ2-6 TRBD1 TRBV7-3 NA CASSAGQGLGANVLTF TGTGCCAGCAGCGCTGGACAGGGACTGGGGGCCAACGTCCTGACTTTC